This TCR beta chain was retrieved from a study of spatial heterogeneity in lung cancer. Time point described: sample taken at primary tumor resection. Germline lookup yields CDR1 MNHNY and CDR2 SVGAGI (reference sequence). This CDR3 is built from 13 residues. The trim removed 8 bases at V and 5 bases at J, leaving 7 bases unmatched. Using its own MiXCR run on the 5' RACE reads, TCRdb lists one record per CDR3 protein. The repertoire holds tens of thousands of distinct CDR3 sequences, with roughly 15% as singletons. The sample here was PBMCs, taken at surgery. The sequence derives from a male donor with early-stage non-small cell lung cancer. V gene TRBV6-6 combines with J gene TRBJ1-2, with 8 bases identical to TRBD1. CDR3 nucleotides: TGTGCCAGCGTCCCCTACAGGGGGTATGGCTACACCTTC. Amino acid sequence: CASVPYRGYGYTF.